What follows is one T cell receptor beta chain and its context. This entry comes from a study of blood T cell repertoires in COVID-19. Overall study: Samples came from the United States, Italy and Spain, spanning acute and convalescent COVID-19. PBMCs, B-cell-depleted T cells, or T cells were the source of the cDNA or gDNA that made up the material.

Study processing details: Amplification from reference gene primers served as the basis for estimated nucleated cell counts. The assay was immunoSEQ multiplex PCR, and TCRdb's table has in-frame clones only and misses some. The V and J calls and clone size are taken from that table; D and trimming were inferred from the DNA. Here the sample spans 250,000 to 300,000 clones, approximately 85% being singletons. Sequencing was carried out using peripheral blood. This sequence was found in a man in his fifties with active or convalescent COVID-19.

CDR3 nucleotides: TGTGCCAGCCACCCCCGACTAGGGGACAATGAGCAGTTCTTC. This translates into CASHPRLGDNEQFF. V is TRBV2 and J is TRBJ2-1, with D possibly being TRBD2 (6 bases). The CDR3 totals 14 residues. Trimming removed 8 bases from V and 5 bases from J, with 16 bases in between. Germline loops: CDR1 SNHLY, CDR2 FYNNEI.